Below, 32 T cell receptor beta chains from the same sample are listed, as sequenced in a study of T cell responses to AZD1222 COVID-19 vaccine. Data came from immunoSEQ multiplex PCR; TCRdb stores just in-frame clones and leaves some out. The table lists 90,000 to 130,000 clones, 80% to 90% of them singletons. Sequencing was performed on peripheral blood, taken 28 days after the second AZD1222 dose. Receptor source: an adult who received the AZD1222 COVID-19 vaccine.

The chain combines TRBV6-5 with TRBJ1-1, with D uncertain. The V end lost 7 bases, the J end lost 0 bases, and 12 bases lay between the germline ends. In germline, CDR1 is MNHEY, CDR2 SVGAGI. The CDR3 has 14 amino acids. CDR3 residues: CASIQGGLNTEAFF. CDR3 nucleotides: TGTGCCAGCATTCAAGGTGGGTTGAACACTGAAGCTTTCTTT.

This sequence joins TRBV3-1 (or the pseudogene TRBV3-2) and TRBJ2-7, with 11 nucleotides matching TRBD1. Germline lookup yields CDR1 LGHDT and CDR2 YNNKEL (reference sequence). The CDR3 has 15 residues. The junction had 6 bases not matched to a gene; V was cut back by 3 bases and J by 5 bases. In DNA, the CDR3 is TGTGCCAGCAGCCAGTGGGGACAGGGGGTTAACGAGCAGTACTTC. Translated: CASSQWGQGVNEQYF.

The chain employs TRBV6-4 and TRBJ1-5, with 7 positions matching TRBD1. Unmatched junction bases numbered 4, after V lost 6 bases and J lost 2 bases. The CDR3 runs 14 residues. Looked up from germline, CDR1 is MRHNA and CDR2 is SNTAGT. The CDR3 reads CASRDRKGNQPQHF. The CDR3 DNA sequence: TGTGCCAGCAGGGACAGGAAGGGCAATCAGCCCCAGCATTTT.

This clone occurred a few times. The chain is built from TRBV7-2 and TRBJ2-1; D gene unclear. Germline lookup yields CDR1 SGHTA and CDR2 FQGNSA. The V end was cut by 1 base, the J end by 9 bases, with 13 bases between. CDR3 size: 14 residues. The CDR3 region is CASSLVGTVREQFF. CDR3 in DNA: TGTGCCAGCAGCTTAGTTGGCACCGTTCGTGAGCAGTTCTTC.

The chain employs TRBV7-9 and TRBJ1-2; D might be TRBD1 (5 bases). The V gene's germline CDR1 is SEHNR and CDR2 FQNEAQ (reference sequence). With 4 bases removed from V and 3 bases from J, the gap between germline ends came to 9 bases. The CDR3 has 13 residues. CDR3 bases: TGTGCCAGCAGCTCGGGACTGGACTATGGCTACACCTTC. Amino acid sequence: CASSSGLDYGYTF.

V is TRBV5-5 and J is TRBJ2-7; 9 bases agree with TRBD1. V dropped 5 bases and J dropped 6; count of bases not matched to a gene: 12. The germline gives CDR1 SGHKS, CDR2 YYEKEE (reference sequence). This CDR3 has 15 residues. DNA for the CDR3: TGTGCCAGCAGTGGGTCCGGGACAGGGTTTCGCGAGCAGTACTTC. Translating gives CASSGSGTGFREQYF. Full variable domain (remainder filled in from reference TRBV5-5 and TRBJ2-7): DAGVTQSPTHLIKTRGQQVTLRCSPISGHKSVSWYQQVLGQGPQFIFQYYEKEERGRGNFPDRFSARQFPNYSSELNVNALLLGDSALYLCASSGSGTGFREQYFGPGTRLTVT.

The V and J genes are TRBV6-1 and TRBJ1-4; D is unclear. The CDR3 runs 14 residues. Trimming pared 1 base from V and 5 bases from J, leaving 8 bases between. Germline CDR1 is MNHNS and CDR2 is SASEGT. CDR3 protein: CASSEVFTNEKLFF. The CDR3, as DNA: TGTGCCAGCAGTGAAGTATTCACGAATGAAAAACTGTTTTTT.

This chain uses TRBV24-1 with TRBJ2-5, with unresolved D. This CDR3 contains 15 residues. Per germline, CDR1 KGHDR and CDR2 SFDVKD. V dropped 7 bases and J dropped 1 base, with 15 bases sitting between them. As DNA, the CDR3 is TGTGCCACCAGCACAGACCGGAAAAGCCAAGAGACCCAGTACTTC. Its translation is CATSTDRKSQETQYF.

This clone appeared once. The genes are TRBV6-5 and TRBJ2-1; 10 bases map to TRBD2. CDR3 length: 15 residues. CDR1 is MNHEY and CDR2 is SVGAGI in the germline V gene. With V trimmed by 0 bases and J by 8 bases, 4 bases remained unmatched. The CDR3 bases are TGTGCCAGCAGTTACTCGGAGCGGGGGGGCCATGAGCAGTTCTTC. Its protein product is CASSYSERGGHEQFF.

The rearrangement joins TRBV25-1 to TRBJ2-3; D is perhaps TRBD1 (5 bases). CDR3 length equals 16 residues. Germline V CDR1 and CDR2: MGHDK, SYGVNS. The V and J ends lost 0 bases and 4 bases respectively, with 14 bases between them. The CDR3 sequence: CASSEYGQGGADTQYF. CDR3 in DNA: TGTGCCAGCAGTGAATATGGCCAGGGTGGAGCAGATACGCAGTATTTT.

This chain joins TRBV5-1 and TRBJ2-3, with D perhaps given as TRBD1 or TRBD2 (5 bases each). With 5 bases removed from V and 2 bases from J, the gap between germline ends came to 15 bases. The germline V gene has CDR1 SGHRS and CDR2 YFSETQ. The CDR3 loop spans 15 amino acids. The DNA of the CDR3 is TGCGCCAGCAGAGAGGGGCCGACGACCACAGATACGCAGTATTTT. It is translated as CASREGPTTTDTQYF.

The CDR3 protein is CASSVTDRGGSPLHF. CDR3 in DNA: TGTGCCAGCAGCGTTACCGACAGGGGAGGTTCACCCCTCCACTTT. The gene calls are TRBV9 and TRBJ1-6, with 8 bases fitting TRBD1. V trimming: 2 bases; J trimming: 9 bases; junction bases outside the gene matches: 7. CDR1 and CDR2 (germline): SGDLS, YYNGEE. CDR3 length equals 15 residues.

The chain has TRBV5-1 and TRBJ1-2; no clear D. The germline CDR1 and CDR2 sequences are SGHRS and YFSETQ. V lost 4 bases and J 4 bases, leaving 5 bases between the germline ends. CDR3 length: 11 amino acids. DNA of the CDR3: TGCGCCAGCAGCGGCGTCTATGGCTACACCTTC. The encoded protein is CASSGVYGYTF.

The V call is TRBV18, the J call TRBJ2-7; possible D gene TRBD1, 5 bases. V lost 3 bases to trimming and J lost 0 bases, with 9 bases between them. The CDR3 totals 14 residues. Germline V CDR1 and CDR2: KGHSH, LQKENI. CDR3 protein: CASSPSGSSYEQYF. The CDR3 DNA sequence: TGTGCCAGCTCACCGTCAGGGTCCTCCTACGAGCAGTACTTC.

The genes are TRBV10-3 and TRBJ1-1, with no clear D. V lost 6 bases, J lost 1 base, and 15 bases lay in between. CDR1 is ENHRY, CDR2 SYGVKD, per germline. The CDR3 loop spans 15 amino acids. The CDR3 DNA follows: TGTGCCATCAGCGTGTCCCCAACTGAGAACACTGAAGCTTTCTTT. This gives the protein CAISVSPTENTEAFF.

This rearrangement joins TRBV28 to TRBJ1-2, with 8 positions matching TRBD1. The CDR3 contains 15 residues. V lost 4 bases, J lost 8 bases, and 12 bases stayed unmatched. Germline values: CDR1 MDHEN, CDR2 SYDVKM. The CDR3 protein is CASSSPGTGLLGYTF. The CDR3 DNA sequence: TGTGCCAGCAGTTCCCCCGGGACAGGACTTCTAGGCTACACCTTC.

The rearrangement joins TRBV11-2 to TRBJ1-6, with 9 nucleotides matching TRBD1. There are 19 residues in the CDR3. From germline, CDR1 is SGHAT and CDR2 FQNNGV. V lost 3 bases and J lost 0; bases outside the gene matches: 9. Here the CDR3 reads CASSLRDRDLSSYNSPLHF. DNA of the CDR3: TGTGCCAGCAGCTTGCGGGACAGGGATCTCAGCTCCTATAATTCACCCCTCCACTTT.

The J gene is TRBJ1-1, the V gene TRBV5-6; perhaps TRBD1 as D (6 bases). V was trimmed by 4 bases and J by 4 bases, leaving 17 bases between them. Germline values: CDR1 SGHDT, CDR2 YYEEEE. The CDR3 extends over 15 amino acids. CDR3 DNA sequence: TGTGCCAGCAGCCCCCTGCGGGGGGCGTCCACTGAAGCTTTCTTT. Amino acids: CASSPLRGASTEAFF.

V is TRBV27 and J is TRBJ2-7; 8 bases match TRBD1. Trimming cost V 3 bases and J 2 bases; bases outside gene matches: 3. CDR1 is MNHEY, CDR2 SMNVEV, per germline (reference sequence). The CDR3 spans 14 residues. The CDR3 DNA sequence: TGTGCCAGCAGTTTTGGGACAGGCCCCTACGAGCAGTACTTC. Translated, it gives CASSFGTGPYEQYF.

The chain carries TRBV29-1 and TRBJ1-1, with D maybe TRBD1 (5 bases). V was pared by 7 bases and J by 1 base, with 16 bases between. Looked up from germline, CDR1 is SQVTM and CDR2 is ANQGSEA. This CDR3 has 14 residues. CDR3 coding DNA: TGCAGCGGGGACCGGGACGCAAGGAACACTGAAGCTTTCTTT. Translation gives CSGDRDARNTEAFF.

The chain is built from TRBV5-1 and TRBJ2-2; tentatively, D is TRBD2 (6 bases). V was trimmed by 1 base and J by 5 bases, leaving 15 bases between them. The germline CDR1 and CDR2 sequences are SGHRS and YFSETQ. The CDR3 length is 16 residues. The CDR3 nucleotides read TGCGCCAGCAGCTTGTCCTCGGGGGAGAGGACCGGGGAGCTGTTTTTT. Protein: CASSLSSGERTGELFF.

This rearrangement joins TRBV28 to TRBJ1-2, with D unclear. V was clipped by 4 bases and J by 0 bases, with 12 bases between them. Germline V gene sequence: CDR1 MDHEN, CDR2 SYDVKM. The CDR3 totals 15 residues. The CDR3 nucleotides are TGTGCCAGCAGTTCCCCGAGCGGGGCTAACTATGGCTACACCTTC. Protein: CASSSPSGANYGYTF.

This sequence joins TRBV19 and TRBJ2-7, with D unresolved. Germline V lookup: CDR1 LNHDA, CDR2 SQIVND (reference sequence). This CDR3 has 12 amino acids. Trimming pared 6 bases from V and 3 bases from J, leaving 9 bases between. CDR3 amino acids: CASSIGLYEQYF. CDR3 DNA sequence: TGTGCCAGTAGCATCGGGCTCTACGAGCAGTACTTC.

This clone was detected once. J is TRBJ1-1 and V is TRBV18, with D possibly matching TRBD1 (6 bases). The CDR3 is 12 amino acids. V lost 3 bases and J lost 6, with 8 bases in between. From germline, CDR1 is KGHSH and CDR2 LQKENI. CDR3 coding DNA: TGTGCCAGCTCACCCAGGACAGCTGAAGCTTTCTTT. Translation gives CASSPRTAEAFF.

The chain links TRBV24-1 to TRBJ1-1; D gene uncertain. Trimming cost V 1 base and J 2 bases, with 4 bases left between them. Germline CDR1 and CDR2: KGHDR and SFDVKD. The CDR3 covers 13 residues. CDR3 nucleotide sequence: TGTGCCACCAGTGATTTTAGAAACACTGAAGCTTTCTTT. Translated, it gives CATSDFRNTEAFF.

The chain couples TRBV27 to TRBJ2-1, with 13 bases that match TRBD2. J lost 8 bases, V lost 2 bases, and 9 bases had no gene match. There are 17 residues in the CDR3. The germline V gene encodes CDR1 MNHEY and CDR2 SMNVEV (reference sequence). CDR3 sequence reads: CASSLTGTSGTGDEQFF. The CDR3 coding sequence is TGTGCCAGCAGTTTAACCGGGACTAGCGGGACGGGCGATGAGCAGTTCTTC.

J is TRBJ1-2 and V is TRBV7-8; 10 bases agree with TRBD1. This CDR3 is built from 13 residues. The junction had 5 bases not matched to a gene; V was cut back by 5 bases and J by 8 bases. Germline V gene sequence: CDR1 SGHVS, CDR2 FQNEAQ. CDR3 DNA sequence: TGTGCCAGCAGCCGGGACAGGGGTGGGGGCTACACCTTC. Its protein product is CASSRDRGGGYTF.

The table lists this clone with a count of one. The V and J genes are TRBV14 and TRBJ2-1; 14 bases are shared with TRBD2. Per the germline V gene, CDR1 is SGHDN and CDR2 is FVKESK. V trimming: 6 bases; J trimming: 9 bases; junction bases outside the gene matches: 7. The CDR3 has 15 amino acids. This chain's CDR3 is CASRPGLAGVGEQFF. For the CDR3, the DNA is TGTGCCAGCAGGCCGGGACTAGCGGGAGTCGGTGAGCAGTTCTTC.

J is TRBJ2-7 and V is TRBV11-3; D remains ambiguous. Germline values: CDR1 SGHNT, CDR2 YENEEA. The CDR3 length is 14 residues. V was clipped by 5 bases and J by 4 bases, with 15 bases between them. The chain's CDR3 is CASSRSGPSYEQYF. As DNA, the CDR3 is TGTGCCAGCAGCCGATCCGGGCCCTCTTACGAGCAGTACTTC.

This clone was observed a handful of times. The CDR3 bases are TGTGCCAGCAGCCGCTTAGGCGTCAGCAACACTAACTATGGCTACACCTTC. Its translation: CASSRLGVSNTNYGYTF. The chain combines TRBV7-9 with TRBJ1-2; D is unclear. Germline V gene sequence: CDR1 SEHNR, CDR2 FQNEAQ (reference sequence). V dropped 5 bases and J dropped 0 bases, with 19 bases sitting between them. CDR3 length: 17 residues.

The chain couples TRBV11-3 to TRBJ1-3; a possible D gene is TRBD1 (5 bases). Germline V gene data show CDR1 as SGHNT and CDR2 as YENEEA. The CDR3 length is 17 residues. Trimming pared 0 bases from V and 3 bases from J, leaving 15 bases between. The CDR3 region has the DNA TGTGCCAGCAGCTTAGATCCCTTTGGGACGAGTGGAAACACCATATATTTT. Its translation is CASSLDPFGTSGNTIYF.

CDR3 in amino acids: CAVFGQDWGQPQHF. The CDR3 DNA follows: TGTGCCGTTTTCGGACAGGATTGGGGTCAGCCCCAGCATTTT. The chain has TRBV6-5 and TRBJ1-5; TRBD1 matches at 7 bases. The germline gives CDR1 MNHEY, CDR2 SVGAGI. The CDR3 totals 14 residues. V lost 11 bases and J lost 6; bases outside the gene matches: 13.